This T cell receptor (beta chain) originates from a study of blood T cell repertoires in COVID-19. In the study overall: The United States, Italy and Spain provided the acute and convalescent COVID-19 samples.

Germline V lookup: CDR1 KGHSH, CDR2 LQKENI. This CDR3 has 14 amino acids. Libraries were prepared by immunoSEQ multiplex PCR; TCRdb keeps only in-frame clonotypes and omits some of them. This table has more than 300,000 clones, roughly nine tenths appearing once. As regards this clone: An end of the junction does not agree with germline; a read error may underlie this. Distinct nucleotide sequences in the sample also encode this CDR3.

The source is a woman younger than 45 who had been exposed to COVID-19. The sequenced sample consisted of PBMCs or T cells enriched from blood (not recorded which). The V gene is TRBV18, the J gene TRBJ1-4, with TRBD1 as a possible D gene (5 bases). CDR3 sequence: CASSPTATNEKLFF. Here the CDR3 DNA reads TGTGCCAGCTCACCGACAGCAACCAATGAAAAACTGTTTTTT.